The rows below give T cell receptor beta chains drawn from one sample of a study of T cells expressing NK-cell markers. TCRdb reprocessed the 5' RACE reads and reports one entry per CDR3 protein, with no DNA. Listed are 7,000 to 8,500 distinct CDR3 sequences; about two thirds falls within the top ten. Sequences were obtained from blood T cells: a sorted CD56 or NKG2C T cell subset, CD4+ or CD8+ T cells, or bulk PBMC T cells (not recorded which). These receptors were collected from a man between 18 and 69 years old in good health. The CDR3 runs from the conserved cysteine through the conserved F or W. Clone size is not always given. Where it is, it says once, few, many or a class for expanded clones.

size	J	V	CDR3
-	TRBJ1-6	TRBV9	CASSATNSPLHF
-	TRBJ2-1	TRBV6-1	CASSQTSGDPNEQFF
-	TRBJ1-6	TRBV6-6	CASSYGDSPSPLHF
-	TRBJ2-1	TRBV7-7	CASSPDQGKGYNEQFF
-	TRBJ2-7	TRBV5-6	CASSLSDSLYEQYF
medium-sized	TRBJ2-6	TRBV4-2	CASSQDAGSGANVLTF
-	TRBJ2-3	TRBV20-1	CSAPGLADSDTQYF
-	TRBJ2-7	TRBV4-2	CASSRETSGGYEQYF
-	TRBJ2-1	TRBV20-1	CSATNGLDSYNEQFF
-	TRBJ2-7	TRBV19	CASSIGGGRTYEQYF
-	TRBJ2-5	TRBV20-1	CSASSPGGLEETQYF
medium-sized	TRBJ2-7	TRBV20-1	CSARDGGQIHEQYF
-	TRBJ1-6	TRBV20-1	CSGGQGEGSPLHF
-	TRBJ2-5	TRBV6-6	CASKASGETQYF
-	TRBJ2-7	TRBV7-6	CASSLLEGAEQYF
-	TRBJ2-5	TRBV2	CASSDDPWTSGGGETQYF
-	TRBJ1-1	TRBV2	CASSGQSNTEAFF
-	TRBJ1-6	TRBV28	CASSPGEGHTYSPLHF
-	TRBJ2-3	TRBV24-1	CATSENRARTDTQYF
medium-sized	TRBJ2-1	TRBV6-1	CASSEMAGGYNEQFF
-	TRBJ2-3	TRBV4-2	CASSQDIEAGGVGTQYF
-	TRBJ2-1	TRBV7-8	CASSRSGGAYNEQFF
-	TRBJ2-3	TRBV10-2	CASSVLAGGPMDTQYF
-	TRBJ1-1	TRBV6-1	CASSELDDGYTEAFF
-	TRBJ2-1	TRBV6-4	CASSDSVGTGGNEQFF
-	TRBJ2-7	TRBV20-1	CSAPAQGGYEQYF
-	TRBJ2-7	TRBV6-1	CASIPNPRVSYEQYF
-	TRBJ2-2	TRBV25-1	CASSEGAGDTGELFF
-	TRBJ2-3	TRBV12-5	CASGLVHPRAGGVNTDTQYF
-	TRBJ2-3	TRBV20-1	CSARSGQESDTQYF
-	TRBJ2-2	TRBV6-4	CASSEKGDGNTGELFF
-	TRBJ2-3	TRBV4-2	CASSQDRGSHTDTQYF
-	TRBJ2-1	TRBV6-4	CASSGLAGGNEQFF
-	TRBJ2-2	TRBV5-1	CASTELHGYSGELFF
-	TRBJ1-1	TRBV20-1	CSARDESTTTFFF
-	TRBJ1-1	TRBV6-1	CASSEPGTAGTEAFF
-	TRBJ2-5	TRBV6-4	CASSDSGGGNQETQYF
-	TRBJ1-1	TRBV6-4	CASSERGGGGTEAFF
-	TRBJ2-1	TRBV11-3	CASSLVLAGSYNEQFF
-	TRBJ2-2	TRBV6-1	CASSDGENPTGELFF
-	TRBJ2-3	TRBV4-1	CASSQDFTGFTDTQYF
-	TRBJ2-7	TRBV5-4	CASSWGTGAAYEQYF
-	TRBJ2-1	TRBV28	CASIPLWGANNEQFF
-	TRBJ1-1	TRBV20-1	CSARVDTGGDTEAFF
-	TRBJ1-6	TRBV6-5	CASSSYNSPLHF
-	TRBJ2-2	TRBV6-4	CATGTGDTGELFF
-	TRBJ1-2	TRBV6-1	CASTESYNYGYTF
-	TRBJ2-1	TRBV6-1	CASSRDVYNEQFF